This TCR beta chain is from a study of shared clonotypes between healthy human individuals (dated by TCRdb to about 2020). Regarding the complete study: The cohort included a few men and two women between 18 and 49 years of age. Per donor, three plates each were used for CD4 naive and CD4 memory, two for CD8 naive, and one for CD8 memory. To estimate repertoire size and how much clonotype sharing occurs between individuals, the study deeply sequenced the blood TCR repertoires of several healthy adults. Libraries were prepared and TCR repertoires were sequenced by different laboratories using diverse techniques, in order to increase sequencing depth and limit assay-specific biases. Leukapheresis yielded between about 0.8 and 9.5 billion PBMCs per donor.

CD8 naive samples consisted of CD45RO-negative cells that were positively selected for CCR7, yielding a CD45RA+CCR7+ population without TemRA cells. The donors were healthy, HIV-negative adults who had no recently reported acute infections or vaccinations. Every donor was a Caucasian adult residing in Nashville, Tennessee, USA. Blood was collected by leukapheresis, and PBMCs were isolated by Ficoll-Histopaque density gradient centrifugation and then cryopreserved in liquid nitrogen vapor phase. Analytical flow cytometry was used to check the purity and quantity of every magnetically sorted T cell population. Genomic DNA was isolated from each sorted fraction and quantified by UV absorbance on a Nanodrop 2000c. Concerning this clone: Its antigen specificity is not known. Base qualities are missing; no much larger clone stands one base away.

Trimming takes 7 bases from V and 11 bases from J, and the germline ends sit 17 bases apart. The CDR3 covers 11 residues, taking in both the cysteine and the phenylalanine. The sequence is cut down to CDR3 DNA, 33 bases in frame from base 1. The germline V gene sets CDR1 to SQVTM and CDR2 to ANQGSEA. TCR CDR3 regions were amplified from genomic DNA by multiplex PCR using the deep immunoSEQ assay. Extracted genomic DNA from each cell subset was distributed evenly across all wells of several immunoSEQ 96-well plates, and each plate was treated as a replicate. Each replicate PCR for sorted subsets received around 200 ng genomic DNA, equal to around 32,000 T cell genomes. Purified libraries were quantified with a Qubit 3.0 fluorometer, sized on a Bioanalyzer 2100, and re-quantified with the KAPA Library Quantification kit. Each immunoSEQ 96-well plate was sequenced on its own single-read 150-cycle Illumina NextSeq 550 flow cell. Regarding the original processing steps: Because the immunoSEQ output included only junctional sequences and no quality scores, the filtering could not be the same as the filtering used for full-length reads. To assign V/J genes and CDR3, sequences were annotated against IMGT germline references using PyIR, a Python wrapper for IgBLAST v1.9. Any read was removed if the V/J assignment was weak (E-value above 1e-6), the CDR3 was missing, or the read contained stop codons, out-of-frame junctions, or ambiguous translated residues. V3J clonotypes were defined by identical inferred V gene, J gene, and CDR3 amino acid sequence. Percentage overlap between repertoires was computed as shared unique clonotypes divided by the size of the smaller repertoire. Repertoire richness was assessed with RTK rarefaction, the Chao1 estimator, and Recon v2.1 estimates of unobserved clonotypes. Generation probabilities were computed with OLGA for all TCRbeta clonotypes obtained by the gDNA method from several donors. The table comes from immuneACCESS by way of TCRdb, which keeps in-frame sequences with V and J called. Part of the clones is missing from these tables; in studies checked, under half for an unresolved V gene and the rest for unknown reasons. That table is the source of V, J and clone size, and D and trimming were worked out from the DNA. The sample data list roughly 2.1 million clones, and roughly 91% of these were observed just once. Together, the top ten hold around 1.7% of the sample.

Overall study results and their limits: Larger estimated clonotype richness was generally found for naive subsets than for memory subsets. Pairwise subsampling led to the expectation that sequencing depth would affect the degree of clonotype sharing among donors. Because the study included a small number of donors, the genetic and exposure-history diversity represented was limited. Higher generation probabilities were observed for clonotypes shared by all four sorted-subset donors than for non-shared clonotypes. Sampling was limited to blood, and TCR repertoires in tissue likely differ from TCR repertoires in blood. Incomplete sequencing was indicated by rarefaction of sorted-subset datasets, despite the large sequencing depth. Sharing across a few donors was observed for about 5% of naive CD4, less than 4% of naive CD8, 2% to 2.5% of memory CD4, and about 0.38% of memory CD8 clonotypes.

Recombination joined TRBV29-1 with TRBJ2-5; D gene: possibly TRBD2, on 7 matching bases. Input material: naive CD8+ T cells from PBMCs. The sample's cell subset or site label, decoded: CD45RA+CCR7+. The receptor's source is a man aged 18 to 29 in good health. Some clones in this sample may be carry-over from other donors' samples. The CDR3 region has the sequence CSALGGGEQYF. In nucleotides, the sequence is TGCAGCGCCCTGGGAGGGGGGGAGCAGTACTTC.